The TCR beta chain under discussion was sequenced for a study of blood T cell repertoires in COVID-19. This clone was counted a single time. Sequencing used immunoSEQ multiplex PCR; TCRdb keeps in-frame clones, though not all of them. The repertoire has about 69,000 clones, 65% to 90% of them found once; the top ten carry 2.5% to 3%. The V end was cut by 8 bases, the J end by 5 bases, with 18 bases between. In germline, CDR1 is MGHDK, CDR2 SYGVNS. This CDR3 is 15 amino acids long. The sequence was obtained from an elderly man with acute or convalescent COVID-19. The sample comprised peripheral blood. V usage is TRBV25-1 and J usage is TRBJ1-4; no clear D gene. The CDR3 loop is CASSTQREANEKLFF. The CDR3 DNA follows: TGTGCCAGCTCTACACAGAGGGAGGCCAATGAAAAACTGTTTTTT.